The 3 T cell receptor beta chains presented below share a single source sample, sequenced in a study of T cells in Graves' hyperthyroidism and ophthalmopathy. The TCR beta CDR3 regions underwent amplification using RNA transcripts as the source. The HTBI primer set served for first-round RT-PCR of the TCR CDR3. TCRdb itself ran the multiplex PCR reads through MiXCR, one entry per CDR3 protein. The table records around 760,000 distinct CDR3 sequences, just over 35% of them present only once. Sequencing used blood. All receptors derive from a woman in her 40s with Graves' hyperthyroidism.

CDR3 in amino acids: CASSLTISPLGLSYEQYF. The CDR3 nucleotides are TGTGCCAGCAGTTTGACCATTTCGCCGCTAGGGCTCTCCTACGAGCAGTACTTC. V usage is TRBV6-5 and J usage is TRBJ2-7; D gene unclear. CDR1 and CDR2 from the germline V gene are MNHEY and SVGAGI. Trimming pared 4 bases from V and 0 bases from J, leaving 22 bases between. The CDR3 is 18 amino acids.

In this sample, this clonotype turned up a few times. The chain employs TRBV7-3 and TRBJ1-6; unclear D gene. Looked up from germline, CDR1 is SGHTA and CDR2 is FQGTGA. This CDR3 is built from 13 residues. With 2 bases removed from V and 8 bases from J, the gap between germline ends came to 7 bases. CDR3 DNA sequence: TGTGCCAGCAGCTTATTGGACGATTCACCCCTCCACTTT. Amino acid sequence: CASSLLDDSPLHF.

CDR3 DNA: TGTGCCAGCAGCATATATCCGGAAGAGGACACTGAAGCTTTCTTT. Translation gives CASSIYPEEDTEAFF. The chain employs TRBV7-9 and TRBJ1-1; D uncertain. V was cut by 5 bases and J by 3 bases, with 16 bases left in between. This CDR3 region has 15 residues. The germline V gene has CDR1 SEHNR and CDR2 FQNEAQ (reference sequence).